This TCR beta chain was sequenced for a study of type 1 regulatory T cells. About the study: An in vitro protocol generated T-allo10, a Tr1-enriched, alloantigen-specific CD4 T cell product.

As for this clonotype: Its cognate antigen is unknown.

The CDR3 spans 15 residues. V was cut by 0 bases and J by 0 bases, with 9 bases left in between. CDR1 is SGDLS and CDR2 is YYNGEE in the germline V gene. General study results and limits: Compared with non-Tr1 cells, Tr1 cells showed a narrower TCR repertoire.

TCRdb reprocessed the reads with MiXCR, giving one entry per CDR3 protein. The sample contains roughly 6,200 distinct CDR3 sequences, roughly a third of which appear only once. Sequenced: cultured type 1 regulatory T (Tr1) cells, either the whole culture or a sorted fraction (not recorded which). The chain uses TRBV9 and TRBJ1-1; D gene ambiguous. The receptor comes from a human donor in good health. CDR3 sequence reads: CASSVVAGLNTEAFF. In DNA, the CDR3 is TGTGCCAGCAGCGTAGTGGCAGGTTTGAACACTGAAGCTTTCTTT.